These T cell receptor beta chains were read from a single sample in a study of blood T cell repertoires in COVID-19. Sequenced by immunoSEQ multiplex PCR; TCRdb stores in-frame clones only, minus some. This table holds more than 300,000 clones, 88% found once. The sample consisted of PBMCs or T cells enriched from blood (not recorded which). These receptors all come from a woman younger than 30 who had recovered from COVID-19. Each CDR3 is given with its conserved first and last residue. The D gene is left open where the match is weak. Clone size is not always given. Where it is, it says once, few, many or a class for expanded clones.

d_call,j_call,v_call,clone_size,cdr3_aa,cdr3_nt
TRBD1,TRBJ1-3,TRBV6-1,once,CASSEYGTGTGNTIYF,TGTGCCAGCAGTGAATATGGGACAGGGACTGGAAACACCATATATTTT
TRBD1,TRBJ2-7,TRBV27,-,CASSGTGWDEQYF,TGTGCCAGCAGTGGGACAGGGTGGGACGAGCAGTACTTC
TRBD1,TRBJ2-1,TRBV5-4,-,CASSEKAGGYSSYNEQFF,TGTGCCAGCAGCGAGAAGGCAGGGGGCTATAGCTCCTACAATGAGCAGTTCTTC
TRBD2,TRBJ2-4,TRBV6-2/TRBV6-3,few,CASSWGLAGGKNIQYF,TGTGCCAGCAGTTGGGGACTAGCGGGGGGCAAAAACATTCAGTACTTC
-,TRBJ1-5,TRBV11-2,-,CASSLNSVGWTQHF,TGTGCCAGCAGCTTGAACTCCGTCGGGTGGACCCAGCATTTT
-,TRBJ1-2,TRBV15,-,CATSRRQEVDGYTF,TGTGCCACCAGCAGAAGACAGGAGGTGGATGGCTACACCTTC
TRBD1,TRBJ2-7,TRBV29-1,once,CSVLGQGNSYEQYF,TGCAGCGTGCTAGGACAGGGAAATTCCTACGAGCAGTACTTC
TRBD1,TRBJ1-1,TRBV2,-,CASRSQGARGTEAFF,TGTGCCAGCCGTTCCCAGGGGGCGCGGGGCACTGAAGCTTTCTTT
TRBD2,TRBJ2-7,TRBV7-2,-,CASSSSRLAGTYEQYF,TGTGCCAGCAGCTCCTCCAGACTAGCGGGGACCTACGAGCAGTACTTC
-,TRBJ1-2,TRBV29-1,-,CSVELRAEANYGYTF,TGCAGCGTTGAACTGCGGGCGGAAGCTAACTATGGCTACACCTTC
TRBD1,TRBJ1-6,TRBV6-5,-,CASGRGQGWSPLHF,TGTGCCAGCGGGCGGGGACAGGGTTGGTCACCCCTCCACTTT
TRBD2,TRBJ2-5,TRBV18,few,CASSPPAGTTETQYF,TGTGCCAGCTCACCACCCGCGGGGACTACAGAGACCCAGTACTTC
TRBD1,TRBJ2-3,TRBV2,-,CASSPPGTASTDTQYF,TGTGCCAGCAGTCCTCCCGGGACAGCAAGCACAGATACGCAGTATTTT
TRBD1,TRBJ1-5,TRBV12-5,few,CASGLTGGYQPQHF,TGTGCTAGTGGTTTGACAGGGGGCTATCAGCCCCAGCATTTT
-,TRBJ1-1,TRBV5-1,-,CASSLEDRNTEAFF,TGCGCCAGCAGCTTGGAGGACAGGAACACTGAAGCTTTCTTT
-,TRBJ1-3,TRBV13,-,CASSSGFLGQPGNTIYF,TGTGCCAGCAGCTCGGGATTCCTAGGGCAGCCTGGAAACACCATATATTTT
TRBD1,TRBJ1-1,TRBV5-1,once,CASGPRDRINTEAFF,TGCGCCAGCGGCCCCCGGGACAGGATTAACACTGAAGCTTTCTTT
-,TRBJ2-1,TRBV30,-,CAWSVPRAGQNEQFF,TGTGCCTGGAGTGTCCCCAGGGCAGGGCAGAATGAGCAGTTCTTC
TRBD1,TRBJ1-2,TRBV6-5,-,CASSRGQGYGYTF,TGTGCCAGCAGCCGGGGACAGGGTTATGGCTACACCTTC
TRBD2,TRBJ2-3,TRBV6-1,-,CASSETSGGYTDTQYF,TGTGCCAGCAGTGAGACTAGCGGGGGGTACACAGATACGCAGTATTTT
-,TRBJ1-2,TRBV28,once,CASHEGVGYTF,TGTGCCAGCCACGAGGGGGTCGGCTACACCTTC
TRBD1,TRBJ1-6,TRBV18,-,CASSTGQGHSPLHF,TGTGCCAGCTCGACCGGACAGGGTCATTCACCCCTCCACTTT
TRBD1,TRBJ1-2,TRBV7-2,-,CASSRLTGGDYGYTF,TGTGCCAGCAGCCGTCTGACAGGGGGCGACTATGGCTACACCTTC
TRBD1,TRBJ1-1,TRBV29-1,-,CSVCPGGNTEAFF,TGCAGCGTGTGTCCAGGGGGGAACACTGAAGCTTTCTTT
-,TRBJ1-2,TRBV27,-,CASSREGEARYGYTF,TGTGCCAGCAGTCGAGAGGGAGAGGCCAGGTATGGCTACACCTTC
-,TRBJ2-3,TRBV4-3,-,CASSRRESTDTQYF,TGCGCCAGCAGCCGCCGGGAATCGACAGATACGCAGTATTTT
TRBD2,TRBJ2-7,TRBV19,few,CASSIVGLAGTYEQYF,TGTGCCAGTAGTATAGTCGGACTAGCGGGAACCTACGAGCAGTACTTC
-,TRBJ2-5,TRBV6-6,once,CASSGLTDQETQYF,TGTGCCAGCAGTGGGTTGACAGATCAGGAGACCCAGTACTTC
-,TRBJ1-3,TRBV12-5,-,CASGPSGGNTIYF,TGTGCTAGTGGTCCTTCAGGTGGAAACACCATATATTTT
TRBD1,TRBJ1-2,TRBV2,-,CASSESGTVTSYGYTF,TGTGCCAGCAGTGAATCGGGGACAGTGACGTCCTATGGCTACACCTTC
-,TRBJ2-3,TRBV19,-,CASNLQGGTDTQYF,TGTGCCAGTAATCTACAGGGCGGGACAGATACGCAGTATTTT
-,TRBJ1-4,TRBV7-9,-,CASSLRGQINEKLFF,TGTGCCAGCAGCTTAAGGGGTCAGATTAATGAAAAACTGTTTTTT
TRBD1,TRBJ1-4,TRBV11-2,-,CASSPLGQGLRNEKLFF,TGTGCCAGCAGCCCCTTGGGACAGGGGTTAAGGAATGAAAAACTGTTTTTT
-,TRBJ1-2,TRBV7-9,once,CASRPVGRDYGYTF,TGTGCCAGCAGACCCGTCGGGAGGGACTATGGCTACACCTTC
TRBD1,TRBJ1-5,TRBV7-8,-,CASSPGQGVVQPQHF,TGTGCCAGCAGCCCGGGACAGGGGGTCGTTCAGCCCCAGCATTTT
TRBD2,TRBJ2-2,TRBV11-3,-,CASSSRLAGNTGELFF,TGTGCCAGCAGCTCTAGACTAGCGGGGAACACCGGGGAGCTGTTTTTT
TRBD1,TRBJ2-3,TRBV4-3,-,CASSQLTGVDTQYF,TGCGCCAGCAGCCAACTTACAGGGGTAGATACGCAGTATTTT
TRBD2,TRBJ2-1,TRBV6-4,-,CASRLVGLAGGPLDNEQFF,TGTGCCAGCAGACTCGTAGGGCTAGCGGGGGGACCCCTAGACAATGAGCAGTTCTTC
-,TRBJ1-1,TRBV10-3,-,CAISDLGASDTEAFF,TGTGCCATCAGTGATCTGGGGGCGTCGGACACTGAAGCTTTCTTT
TRBD1,TRBJ2-7,TRBV9,-,CASSRSGTGGYEQYF,TGTGCCAGCAGCCGATCCGGGACAGGGGGCTACGAGCAGTACTTC
-,TRBJ1-6,TRBV27,-,CASSSGEGNSPLHF,TGTGCCTCGTCCTCAGGGGAAGGAAATTCACCCCTCCACTTT
-,TRBJ1-5,TRBV18,-,CASSPYRGNQPQHF,TGTGCCAGCTCACCTTATCGGGGCAATCAGCCCCAGCATTTT
-,TRBJ1-5,TRBV18,-,CASSPAGVGVNQPQHF,TGTGCCAGCTCACCTGCAGGGGTAGGTGTCAATCAGCCCCAGCATTTT
-,TRBJ1-6,TRBV5-1,-,CASSLEGGNSPLHF,TGCGCCAGCAGCTTGGAAGGGGGAAATTCACCCCTCCACTTT
-,TRBJ1-5,TRBV12-3/TRBV12-4,-,CASSDPGQPQHF,TGTGCCAGCAGTGATCCGGGGCAGCCCCAGCATTTT
-,TRBJ1-3,TRBV6-5,-,CASSPDSSGNTIYF,TGTGCCAGCAGTCCGGACAGCTCTGGAAACACCATATATTTT
TRBD1,TRBJ2-3,TRBV29-1,-,CSVGWGQGVVGDTQYF,TGCAGCGTTGGGTGGGGACAGGGGGTCGTAGGAGATACGCAGTATTTT
TRBD2,TRBJ2-7,TRBV3-1/TRBV3-2,-,CASSQVLAAVEQYF,TGTGCCAGCAGCCAAGTTCTAGCGGCGGTCGAGCAGTACTTC
-,TRBJ1-2,TRBV5-1,-,CASSSGYGYTF,TGCGCCAGCAGCTCGGGGTATGGCTACACCTTC
TRBD1,TRBJ2-1,TRBV18,-,CASSQFRDRVGNEQFF,TGTGCCAGCTCACAATTCCGGGACAGGGTAGGAAATGAGCAGTTCTTC
-,TRBJ2-2,TRBV7-8,-,CASSLSVSAGKLFF,TGTGCCAGCAGCTTATCAGTTTCGGCCGGGAAGCTGTTTTTT
TRBD1,TRBJ1-1,TRBV6-5,-,CASSSQGGGNTEAFF,TGTGCCAGCAGTTCTCAGGGGGGTGGGAACACTGAAGCTTTCTTT
TRBD1,TRBJ1-1,TRBV4-3,-,CASSQDRQGNTEAFF,TGCGCCAGCAGCCAAGATAGACAGGGAAACACTGAAGCTTTCTTT
-,TRBJ1-6,TRBV5-1,-,CASRKPGQINSPLHF,TGCGCCAGCAGGAAACCGGGACAAATTAATTCACCCCTCCACTTT
TRBD2,TRBJ2-1,TRBV7-9,-,CASSFSGGCSYNEQFF,TGTGCCAGCAGCTTTAGCGGGGGATGCTCCTACAATGAGCAGTTCTTC
-,TRBJ1-2,TRBV28,-,CASSLVAGAYGYTF,TGTGCCAGCAGTTTAGTCGCAGGGGCGTATGGCTACACCTTC
-,TRBJ2-2,TRBV10-1,-,CASSPGRNTGELFF,TGCGCCAGCAGTCCGGGAAGGAACACCGGGGAGCTGTTTTTT